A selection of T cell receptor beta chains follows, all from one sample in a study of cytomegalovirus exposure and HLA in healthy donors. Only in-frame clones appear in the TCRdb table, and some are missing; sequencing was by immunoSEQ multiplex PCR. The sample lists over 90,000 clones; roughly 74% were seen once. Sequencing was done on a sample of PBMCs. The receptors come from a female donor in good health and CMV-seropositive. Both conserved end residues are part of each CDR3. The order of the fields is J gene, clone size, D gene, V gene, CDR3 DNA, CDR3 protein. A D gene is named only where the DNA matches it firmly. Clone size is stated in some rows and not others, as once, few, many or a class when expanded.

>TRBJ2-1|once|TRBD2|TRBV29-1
TGCAGCGTTGCGGCTAGCGGGAGTGGGGAGCAGTTCTTC
CSVAASGSGEQFF
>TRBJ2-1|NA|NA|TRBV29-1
TGCAGCGTCGGACTCTTGTGGGATGAGCAGTTCTTC
CSVGLLWDEQFF
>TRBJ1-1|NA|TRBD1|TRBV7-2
TGTGCCAGCAGTTCGAGTTGGACAGGGTATGTTTCTGAAGCTTTCTTT
CASSSSWTGYVSEAFF
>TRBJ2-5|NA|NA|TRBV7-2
TGTGCCAGCAGCTTAGACGGCGGAGAGACCCAGTACTTC
CASSLDGGETQYF
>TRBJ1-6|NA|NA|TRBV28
TGTGCCAGCAGTTCCAGGACAGCCCTGATAGCCCTCCACTTT
CASSSRTALIALHF
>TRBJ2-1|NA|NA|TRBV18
TGTGCCAGCTCACCACGGGCTGCCGAGAATGAGCAGTTCTTC
CASSPRAAENEQFF
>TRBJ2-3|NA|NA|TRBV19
TGTGCCAGTAGTACCCACCGACTAGGCGGTACGCAGTATTTT
CASSTHRLGGTQYF
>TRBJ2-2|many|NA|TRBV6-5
TGTGCCAGCAGTCCCGGGACTCGCGAGACCGGGGAGCTGTTTTTT
CASSPGTRETGELFF
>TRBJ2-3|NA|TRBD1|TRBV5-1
TGCGCCAGCAGCTTGGATGATTGGTCAGGGGGAGTGGATACGCAGTATTTT
CASSLDDWSGGVDTQYF
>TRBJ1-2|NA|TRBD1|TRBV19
TGTGCCAGTAGTCCTTGGACAGGGCTTGGCTACACCTTC
CASSPWTGLGYTF
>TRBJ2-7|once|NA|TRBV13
TGTGCCAGCAGCTTAGGCCTTGGTATCTCGGTCGAGCAGTACTTC
CASSLGLGISVEQYF
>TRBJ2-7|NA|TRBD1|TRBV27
TGTGCCAGCATTACCGGGACAGGGACCTACGAGCAGTACTTC
CASITGTGTYEQYF
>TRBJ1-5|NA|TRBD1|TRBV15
TGTGCCACCAGCATTAGGACAGGGGGGTATCAGCCCCAGCATTTT
CATSIRTGGYQPQHF
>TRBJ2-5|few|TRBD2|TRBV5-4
TGTGCCAGCAGCTTGGTAGCGGGGGGGAAAGAGACCCAGTACTTC
CASSLVAGGKETQYF
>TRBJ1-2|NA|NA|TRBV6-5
TGTGCCAGCCTTGGGCAGTCTGGCTACACCTTC
CASLGQSGYTF
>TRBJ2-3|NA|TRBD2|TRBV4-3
TGCGCCAGCAGCCAAGGACGGGAGGTACTCAGCACAGATACGCAGTATTTT
CASSQGREVLSTDTQYF
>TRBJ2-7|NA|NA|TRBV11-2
TGTGCCAGCAGCTTTTCCCAGGGGCGACACGAGCAGTACTTC
CASSFSQGRHEQYF
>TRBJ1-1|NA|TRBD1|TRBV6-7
TGTGCCAGCAGTTACTCTAGGGGGCGGCGAACTGAAGCTTTCTTT
CASSYSRGRRTEAFF
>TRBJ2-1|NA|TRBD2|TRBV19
TGTGCCAGTAGCGGTGGACTAGCGGTCACCTACAATGAGCAGTTCTTC
CASSGGLAVTYNEQFF
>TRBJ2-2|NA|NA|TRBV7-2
TGTGCCAGCAGCTTAGCGAGCCCCGGGGTGTGGTCCGGGGAGCTGTTTTTT
CASSLASPGVWSGELFF
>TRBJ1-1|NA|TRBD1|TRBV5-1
TGCGCCAGCAGCTTGCTCGGACAGGGGGTGAACACTGAAGCTTTCTTT
CASSLLGQGVNTEAFF
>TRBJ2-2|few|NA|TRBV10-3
TGTGCCATCAGTGAGTACGACACGAACACCGGGGAGCTGTTTTTT
CAISEYDTNTGELFF
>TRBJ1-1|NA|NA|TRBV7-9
TGTGCCAGCAGCTCCAGACTGGGAGGGACTGAAGCTTTCTTT
CASSSRLGGTEAFF
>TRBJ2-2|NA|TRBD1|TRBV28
TGTGCCAGCAGTCCGCAGACAGGGTTAATTGCCGGGGAGCTGTTTTTT
CASSPQTGLIAGELFF
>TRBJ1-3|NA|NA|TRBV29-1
TGCAGCGGACAGCGAAGCTCTGGAAACACCATATATTTT
CSGQRSSGNTIYF
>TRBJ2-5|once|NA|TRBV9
TGTGCCAGCAGCGTTCGCGTTCAAGAGACCCAGTACTTC
CASSVRVQETQYF
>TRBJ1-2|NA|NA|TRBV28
TGTGCCAGCAGATCTCCTACAGGCGGCTATGGCTACACCTTC
CASRSPTGGYGYTF
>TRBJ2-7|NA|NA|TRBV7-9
TGTGCCAGCAGCTTGCATGCGGGGTCCTACGAGCAGTACTTC
CASSLHAGSYEQYF
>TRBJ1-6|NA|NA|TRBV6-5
TGTGCCAGCAAGAGTTCACCCCTCCACTTT
CASKSSPLHF
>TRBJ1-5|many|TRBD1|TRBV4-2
TGTGCCAGCAGCCAAGGACAGGGCGATATGTTCAGCAATCAGCCCCAGCATTTT
CASSQGQGDMFSNQPQHF
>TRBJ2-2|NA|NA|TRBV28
TGTGCCAGCAGTCCGGGATGGGACGGGGAGCTGTTTTTT
CASSPGWDGELFF
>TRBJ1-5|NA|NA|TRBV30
TGTGCCTGGAGCCAGGCCCGTAGCAATCAGCCCCAGCATTTT
CAWSQARSNQPQHF
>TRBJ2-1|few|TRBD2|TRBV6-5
TGTGCCAGCAGTTACGAGACTAGCGGGGTCTATGAGCAGTTCTTC
CASSYETSGVYEQFF
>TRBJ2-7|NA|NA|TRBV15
TGTGCCACCAACTCTCTAGGGGACTACGAGCAGTACTTC
CATNSLGDYEQYF
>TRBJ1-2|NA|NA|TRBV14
TGTGCCAGCAGCCAAGATTTGAGTCCCATCTATGGCTACACCTTC
CASSQDLSPIYGYTF
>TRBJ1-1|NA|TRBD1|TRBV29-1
TGCAGCGTCGACAGGGGGGGGAACACTGAAGCTTTCTTT
CSVDRGGNTEAFF
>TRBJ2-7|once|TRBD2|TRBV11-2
TGTGCCAGCAGCTTAGGACTAGCGGGAGCCCAATGGGGCGAGCAGTACTTC
CASSLGLAGAQWGEQYF
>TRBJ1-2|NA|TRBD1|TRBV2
TGTGCCAGCAGTCCCGGGACAGGGTCCGCTAACTATGGCTACACCTTC
CASSPGTGSANYGYTF